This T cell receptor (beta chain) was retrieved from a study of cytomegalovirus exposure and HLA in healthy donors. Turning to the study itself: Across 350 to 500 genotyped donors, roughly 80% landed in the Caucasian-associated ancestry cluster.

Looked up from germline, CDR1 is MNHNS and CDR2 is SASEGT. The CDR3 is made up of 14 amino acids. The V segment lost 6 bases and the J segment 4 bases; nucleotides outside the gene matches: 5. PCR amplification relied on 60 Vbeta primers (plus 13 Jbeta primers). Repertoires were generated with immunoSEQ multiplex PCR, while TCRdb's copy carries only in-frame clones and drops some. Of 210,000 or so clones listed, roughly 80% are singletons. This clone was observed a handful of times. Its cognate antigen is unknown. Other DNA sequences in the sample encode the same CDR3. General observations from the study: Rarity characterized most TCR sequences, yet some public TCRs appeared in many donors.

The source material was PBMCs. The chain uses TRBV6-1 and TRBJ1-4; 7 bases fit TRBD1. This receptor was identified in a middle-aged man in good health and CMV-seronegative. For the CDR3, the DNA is TGTGCCAGCAGCCCAGGGGGATTTAATGAAAAACTGTTTTTT. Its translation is CASSPGGFNEKLFF.